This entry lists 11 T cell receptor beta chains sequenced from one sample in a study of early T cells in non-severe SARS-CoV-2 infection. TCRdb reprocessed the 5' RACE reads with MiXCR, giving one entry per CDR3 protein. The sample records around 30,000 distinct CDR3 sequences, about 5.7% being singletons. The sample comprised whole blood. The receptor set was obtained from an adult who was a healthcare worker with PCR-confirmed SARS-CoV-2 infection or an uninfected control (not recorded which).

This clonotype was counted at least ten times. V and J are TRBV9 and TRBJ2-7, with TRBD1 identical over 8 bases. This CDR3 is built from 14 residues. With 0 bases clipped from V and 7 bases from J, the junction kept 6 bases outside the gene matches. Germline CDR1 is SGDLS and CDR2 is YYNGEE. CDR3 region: CASSVAYRGSEQYF. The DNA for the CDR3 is TGTGCCAGCAGCGTAGCCTACAGGGGGAGTGAGCAGTACTTC.

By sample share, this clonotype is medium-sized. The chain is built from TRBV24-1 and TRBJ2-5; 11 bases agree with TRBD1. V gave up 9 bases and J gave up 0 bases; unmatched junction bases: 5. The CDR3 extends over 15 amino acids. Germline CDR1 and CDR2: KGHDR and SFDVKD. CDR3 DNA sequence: TGTGCCACCCGCCCGGGACAGGGGGACCAAGAGACCCAGTACTTC. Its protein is CATRPGQGDQETQYF.

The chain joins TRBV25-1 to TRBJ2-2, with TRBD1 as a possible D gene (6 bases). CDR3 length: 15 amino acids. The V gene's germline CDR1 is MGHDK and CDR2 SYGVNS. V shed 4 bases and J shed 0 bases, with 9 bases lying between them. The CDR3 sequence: CASSGGPANTGELFF. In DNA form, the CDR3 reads TGTGCCAGCAGTGGGGGGCCCGCGAACACCGGGGAGCTGTTTTTT.

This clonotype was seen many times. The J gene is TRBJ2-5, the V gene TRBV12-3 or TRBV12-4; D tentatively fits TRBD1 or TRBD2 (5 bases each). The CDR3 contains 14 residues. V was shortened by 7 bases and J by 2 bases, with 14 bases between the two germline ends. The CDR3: CASTRGWGQETQYF. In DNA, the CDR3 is TGTGCCAGCACTCGGGGCTGGGGGCAAGAGACCCAGTACTTC.

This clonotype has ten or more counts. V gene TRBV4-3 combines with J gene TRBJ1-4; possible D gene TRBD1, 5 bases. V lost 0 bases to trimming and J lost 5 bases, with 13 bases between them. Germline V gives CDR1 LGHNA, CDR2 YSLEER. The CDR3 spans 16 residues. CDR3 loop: CASSQEKGVGNEKLFF. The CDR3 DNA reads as TGCGCCAGCAGCCAAGAAAAAGGGGTAGGAAATGAAAAACTGTTTTTT.

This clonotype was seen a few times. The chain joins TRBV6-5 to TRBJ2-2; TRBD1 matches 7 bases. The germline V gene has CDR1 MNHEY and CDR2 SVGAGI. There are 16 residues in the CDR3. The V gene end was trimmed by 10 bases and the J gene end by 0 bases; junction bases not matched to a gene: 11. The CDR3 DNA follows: TGTGCCATCGCGGACCGGGACAGCTCGAACACCGGGGAGCTGTTTTTT. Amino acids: CAIADRDSSNTGELFF.

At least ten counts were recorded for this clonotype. CDR3 coding DNA: TGTGCCATCAGCGACACTCCGCAGGGCCAGCCCCAGTATTTT. It is translated as CAISDTPQGQPQYF. V usage is TRBV10-3 and J usage is TRBJ2-3; D perhaps matches TRBD1 (5 bases). Trimming left V 6 bases short and J 12 bases short, with 22 bases between. Germline V gives CDR1 ENHRY, CDR2 SYGVKD. There are 14 residues in the CDR3.

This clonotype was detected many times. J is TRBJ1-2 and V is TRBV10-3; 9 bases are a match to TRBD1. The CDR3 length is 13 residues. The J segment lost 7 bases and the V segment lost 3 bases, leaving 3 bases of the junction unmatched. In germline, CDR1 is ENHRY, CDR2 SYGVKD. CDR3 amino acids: CAISEGTGSGYTF. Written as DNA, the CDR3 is TGTGCCATCAGTGAAGGGACAGGGTCTGGCTACACCTTC.

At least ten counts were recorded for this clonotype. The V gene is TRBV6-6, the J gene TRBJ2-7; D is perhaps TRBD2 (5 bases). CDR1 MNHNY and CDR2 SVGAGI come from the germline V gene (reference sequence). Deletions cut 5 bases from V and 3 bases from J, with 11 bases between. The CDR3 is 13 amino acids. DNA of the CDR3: TGTGCCAGCAGTCGCGGGCCTAACTACGAGCAGTACTTC. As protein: CASSRGPNYEQYF.

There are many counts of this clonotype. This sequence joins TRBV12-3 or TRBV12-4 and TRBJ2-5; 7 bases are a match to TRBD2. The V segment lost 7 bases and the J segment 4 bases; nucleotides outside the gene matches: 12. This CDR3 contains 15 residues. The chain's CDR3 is CASTLSAAGVETQYF. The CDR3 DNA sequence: TGTGCCAGCACCCTTTCAGCGGCGGGAGTAGAGACCCAGTACTTC.

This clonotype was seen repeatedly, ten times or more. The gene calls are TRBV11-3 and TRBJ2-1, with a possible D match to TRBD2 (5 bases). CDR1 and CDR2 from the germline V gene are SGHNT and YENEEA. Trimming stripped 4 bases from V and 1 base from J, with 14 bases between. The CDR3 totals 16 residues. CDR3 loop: CASSSRLLGSYNEQFF. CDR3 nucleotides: TGTGCCAGCAGCTCACGACTACTGGGATCCTACAATGAGCAGTTCTTC.